The 27 T cell receptor beta chains presented below share a single source sample, sequenced in a study of blood T cell repertoires in COVID-19. Assay used: immunoSEQ multiplex PCR; TCRdb lists only in-frame clones, some missing. The sample includes around 300,000 clones, about nine tenths seen only once; the top ten take roughly 2.3%. Sequenced: peripheral blood. The receptors were sampled from a man between 45 and 60 years old with acute or convalescent COVID-19.

The chain joins TRBV18 to TRBJ1-6; D gene ambiguous. Trimming pared 2 bases from V and 9 bases from J, leaving 11 bases between. Germline values: CDR1 KGHSH, CDR2 LQKENI. This CDR3 is 14 amino acids long. CDR3 bases: TGTGCCAGCTCACCAGGAGGTACATTTTCACCCCTCCACTTT. It codes for CASSPGGTFSPLHF.

This clone has a handful of counts. The CDR3 region has the DNA TGTGCCAGCAGTGGGGACGGGACAGGGGGTTCTAATCGGGAAAAACTGTTTTTT. Translating it yields CASSGDGTGGSNREKLFF. The chain links TRBV6-1 to TRBJ1-4; 11 bases agree with TRBD1. Germline loops: CDR1 MNHNS, CDR2 SASEGT. J lost 8 bases, V lost 4 bases, and 15 bases had no gene match. This CDR3 has 18 amino acids.

The J gene is TRBJ1-5, the V gene TRBV30; unclear D gene. V was trimmed by 2 bases and J by 6 bases, leaving 14 bases between them. This CDR3 is built from 14 residues. Per germline, CDR1 GTSNPN and CDR2 SVGIG (reference sequence). The CDR3 sequence: CAWSQDTGSQPQHF. CDR3 sequence (DNA): TGTGCCTGGAGTCAGGATACCGGTAGTCAGCCCCAGCATTTT.

The gene calls are TRBV3-1 (or the pseudogene TRBV3-2) and TRBJ2-4, with a possible D match to TRBD1 (6 bases). This CDR3 spans 14 amino acids. The germline V and J ends were trimmed by 4 bases and 4 bases, with 11 bases remaining between them. Germline lookup yields CDR1 LGHDT and CDR2 YNNKEL (reference sequence). The CDR3 DNA is TGTGCCAGCAGCCCCCGGACAGATAAAAACATTCAGTACTTC. This gives the protein CASSPRTDKNIQYF.

The J gene is TRBJ2-7, the V gene TRBV27; 7 bases are a match to TRBD1. The CDR3 contains 13 residues. The germline V gene has CDR1 MNHEY and CDR2 SMNVEV (reference sequence). The J segment lost 5 bases and the V segment lost 11 bases, leaving 12 bases of the junction unmatched. CDR3 in amino acids: CAQTKDRLDEQYF. The CDR3 DNA is TGTGCCCAGACAAAGGACAGGTTGGACGAGCAGTACTTC.

This clone was seen a single time. V usage is TRBV28 and J usage is TRBJ2-6; tentatively, D is TRBD1 (6 bases). Germline loops: CDR1 MDHEN, CDR2 SYDVKM. The CDR3 sequence is 16 residues long. With 4 bases removed from V and 0 bases from J, the gap between germline ends came to 10 bases. The DNA of the CDR3 is TGTGCCAGCAGTTCACAGGGTACCTCTGGGGCCAACGTCCTGACTTTC. This encodes CASSSQGTSGANVLTF.

J is TRBJ2-1 and V is TRBV27; the match to TRBD2 covers 8 bases. V gave up 2 bases and J gave up 2 bases; unmatched junction bases: 5. Germline assignment: CDR1 MNHEY and CDR2 SMNVEV (reference sequence). CDR3 length equals 16 residues. CDR3 DNA: TGTGCCAGCAGTTTAAATCGGGGGGGCGCCTACAATGAGCAGTTCTTC. Encoded protein: CASSLNRGGAYNEQFF.

This clone was recorded once. V gene TRBV13 combines with J gene TRBJ1-2, with D possibly TRBD1 on 6 matching bases. Trimming shortened V by 3 bases and J by 1 base, and 15 bases separated the two germline ends. CDR3 length: 16 amino acids. Germline lookup yields CDR1 PRHDT and CDR2 FYEKMQ (reference sequence). CDR3 nucleotides: TGTGCCAGCAGCTTGAAGGTGGACAGACATAACTATGGCTACACCTTC. Residues: CASSLKVDRHNYGYTF.

The J gene is TRBJ2-7, the V gene TRBV23-1, with 7 positions matching TRBD1. TRBV23-1 qualifies as an ORF whose function is uncertain. The CDR3 loop spans 14 amino acids. After removal of 7 bases from V and 7 bases from J, the junction contained 13 bases not matched to a gene. The CDR3 sequence: CASTPGQGVGEQYF. DNA of the CDR3: TGCGCCAGCACCCCGGGGCAGGGGGTCGGGGAGCAGTACTTC.

V and J are TRBV9 and TRBJ2-1, with 7 nucleotides matching TRBD1. CDR3 length: 14 amino acids. The V gene's germline CDR1 is SGDLS and CDR2 YYNGEE. Trimming cost V 3 bases and J 3 bases; bases outside gene matches: 3. CDR3 amino acids: CASSESGGYNEQFF. Here the CDR3 DNA reads TGTGCCAGCAGCGAATCAGGGGGCTACAATGAGCAGTTCTTC.

A note on this clone: The junction departs from the called germline gene at one end, perhaps through a read error. The V call is TRBV3-1 (or the pseudogene TRBV3-2), the J call TRBJ1-1; TRBD1 aligns across 9 bases. CDR3 length: 16 amino acids. Germline V gives CDR1 LGHDT, CDR2 YNNKEL (reference sequence). CDR3 sequence: CVSSHSPGQGNTEAFF. CDR3 coding DNA: TGTGTCAGCAGCCACTCTCCGGGACAGGGGAACACTGAAGCTTTCTTT.

This chain links TRBV5-6 with TRBJ2-1; 8 bases fit TRBD1. J lost 4 bases, V lost 0 bases, and 15 bases had no gene match. The CDR3 spans 19 residues. Germline V gives CDR1 SGHDT, CDR2 YYEEEE. CDR3 nucleotides: TGTGCCAGCAGCTTGGATGAATATACCCCGGGACAGGATTACAATGAGCAGTTCTTC. Its protein is CASSLDEYTPGQDYNEQFF.

The V call is TRBV3-1 (or the pseudogene TRBV3-2), the J call TRBJ2-1; TRBD2 matches at 15 bases. From germline, CDR1 is LGHDT and CDR2 YNNKEL (reference sequence). V was clipped by 3 bases and J by 4 bases; unmatched bases: 4. CDR3 size: 17 residues. CDR3 bases: TGTGCCAGCAGCCACGGGACTAGCGGGGGGACATACAATGAGCAGTTCTTC. Protein sequence: CASSHGTSGGTYNEQFF.

V gene TRBV12-5 combines with J gene TRBJ2-7; 8 bases align to TRBD1. Germline trimming cut 6 bases from V and 4 bases from J; bases unmatched to any gene: 8. The CDR3 spans 14 residues. Germline CDR1 and CDR2: LGHNT and FRNRAP. CDR3 loop: CASGFGQGPYEQYF. As DNA, the CDR3 is TGTGCTAGTGGATTTGGACAGGGTCCTTACGAGCAGTACTTC.

This chain connects TRBV7-8 to TRBJ1-3; no clear D gene. Germline-derived CDR1 and CDR2 are SGHVS and FQNEAQ. This CDR3 is 12 amino acids long. V was pared by 5 bases and J by 8 bases, with 10 bases between. CDR3: CASSPNLDTIYF. The CDR3 coding sequence is TGTGCCAGCAGCCCGAACTTAGACACCATATATTTT.

The DNA for the CDR3 is TGTGCCAGTAGTATCAGCGGGCCCTACGAGCAGTACTTC. Amino acids: CASSISGPYEQYF. The chain combines TRBV19 with TRBJ2-7; possible D gene TRBD2, 6 bases. This CDR3 is built from 13 residues. Germline V gene data show CDR1 as LNHDA and CDR2 as SQIVND (reference sequence). The germline V and J ends were trimmed by 3 bases and 2 bases, with 8 bases remaining between them.

V gene TRBV7-9 combines with J gene TRBJ2-2, with 8 bases fitting TRBD1. Trimming at V came to 5 bases and at J to 5 bases, leaving 7 bases not matched to a gene. In germline, CDR1 is SEHNR, CDR2 FQNEAQ (reference sequence). This CDR3 is 15 amino acids long. The CDR3 nucleotides are TGTGCCAGCAGCCCAATGGGACAGGAGACCGGGGAGCTGTTTTTT. Translated, it gives CASSPMGQETGELFF.

This chain joins TRBV30 and TRBJ1-5, with TRBD1 identical over 7 bases. This CDR3 region has 14 residues. Trimming removed 7 bases from V and 2 bases from J; junction bases left unmatched: 8. CDR1 and CDR2 (germline): GTSNPN, SVGIG (reference sequence). The CDR3 loop is CASGPTGGNQPQHF. The CDR3 nucleotides are TGTGCCTCCGGTCCTACAGGGGGCAATCAGCCCCAGCATTTT.

The genes are TRBV29-1 and TRBJ1-2; D is uncertain. Between the trimmed V and J ends, which lost 2 bases and 0 bases, there was a span of 7 bases. CDR1 is SQVTM and CDR2 is ANQGSEA in the germline V gene. The CDR3 length is 13 residues. CDR3 in DNA: TGCAGCGTTGAATGGCCCCCTAACTATGGCTACACCTTC. This sequence encodes CSVEWPPNYGYTF.

The rearrangement joins TRBV5-8 to TRBJ1-5; D remains ambiguous. Germline CDR1 reads SGHTS; CDR2 reads YDEGEE. The CDR3 runs 13 residues. V dropped 4 bases and J dropped 4 bases, with 9 bases sitting between them. The CDR3 protein is CASSSSHNQPQHF. CDR3 nucleotides: TGTGCCAGCAGCAGCTCCCATAATCAGCCCCAGCATTTT.

This clone showed up just once. V and J are TRBV18 and TRBJ1-2, with D perhaps matching TRBD1 (6 bases). The CDR3 is 14 residues long. Germline CDR1 reads KGHSH; CDR2 reads LQKENI. Trimming shortened V by 2 bases and J by 5 bases, and 12 bases separated the two germline ends. The CDR3: CASSPGSGEYGYTF. The CDR3 coding sequence is TGTGCCAGCTCACCAGGGTCAGGGGAGTATGGCTACACCTTC.

V usage is TRBV19 and J usage is TRBJ1-3, with TRBD1 as a possible D gene (6 bases). Germline V lookup: CDR1 LNHDA, CDR2 SQIVND (reference sequence). V was pared by 8 bases and J by 1 base, with 9 bases between. The CDR3 has 13 amino acids. CDR3 amino acids: CASLGGSGNTIYF. CDR3 coding DNA: TGTGCCAGTTTAGGGGGATCTGGAAACACCATATATTTT.

This chain uses TRBV7-3 with TRBJ2-2, with a tentative D call TRBD2 (6 bases). The CDR3 contains 15 residues. Germline V gene data show CDR1 as SGHTA and CDR2 as FQGTGA. V lost 10 bases and J lost 0, with 15 bases in between. The CDR3 loop is CATTGGSTNTGELFF. CDR3 DNA sequence: TGTGCCACGACCGGAGGGTCAACGAACACCGGGGAGCTGTTTTTT.

The CDR3 spells CASSQDWAVGRADTEAFF. CDR3 nucleotides: TGTGCCAGCAGCCAAGATTGGGCCGTTGGGAGGGCGGACACTGAAGCTTTCTTT. The chain employs TRBV3-1 (or the pseudogene TRBV3-2) and TRBJ1-1; D is undetermined. The V gene lost 0 bases and the J gene lost 3 bases, with 20 bases spanning the gap. CDR1 is LGHDT and CDR2 is YNNKEL in the germline V gene (reference sequence). The CDR3 has 18 residues.

This chain joins TRBV3-1 (or the pseudogene TRBV3-2) and TRBJ2-7, with D perhaps matching TRBD1 (6 bases). CDR3 length: 14 residues. CDR1 is LGHDT and CDR2 is YNNKEL in the germline V gene (reference sequence). V was clipped by 3 bases and J by 6 bases, with 15 bases between them. In nucleotides, the CDR3 is TGTGCCAGCAGCCAGAGGGGGTCTATCGGCGAGCAGTACTTC. Encoded protein: CASSQRGSIGEQYF.

V and J are TRBV5-4 and TRBJ1-6; TRBD1 agrees at 7 bases. This CDR3 has 17 amino acids. The V gene's germline CDR1 is SGHNT and CDR2 YYREEE (reference sequence). With 3 bases clipped from V and 2 bases from J, the junction kept 8 bases outside the gene matches. The CDR3 sequence is CASSSGTEATYNSPLHF. CDR3 DNA: TGTGCCAGCAGCTCCGGGACAGAGGCGACCTATAATTCACCCCTCCACTTT.

The chain recombines TRBV5-1 with TRBJ2-7, with D possibly matching TRBD1 (5 bases). The V end lost 4 bases, the J end lost 2 bases, and 19 bases lay between the germline ends. Per germline, CDR1 SGHRS and CDR2 YFSETQ. This CDR3 spans 16 amino acids. In DNA form, the CDR3 reads TGCGCCAGCAGCAGAACCGAAGGGGCGCGTACCTACGAGCAGTACTTC. The encoded protein is CASSRTEGARTYEQYF.